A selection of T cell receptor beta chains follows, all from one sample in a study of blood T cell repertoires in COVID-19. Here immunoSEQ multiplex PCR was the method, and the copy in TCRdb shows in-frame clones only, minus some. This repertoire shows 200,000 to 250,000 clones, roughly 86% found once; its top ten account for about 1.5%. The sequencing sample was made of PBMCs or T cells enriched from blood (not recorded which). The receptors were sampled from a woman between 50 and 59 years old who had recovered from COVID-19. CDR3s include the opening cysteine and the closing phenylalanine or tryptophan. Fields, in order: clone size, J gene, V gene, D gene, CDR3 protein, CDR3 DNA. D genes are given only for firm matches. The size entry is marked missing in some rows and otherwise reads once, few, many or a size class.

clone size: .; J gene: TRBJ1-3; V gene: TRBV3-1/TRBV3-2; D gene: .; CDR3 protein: CASSYQDRTPGSTIYF; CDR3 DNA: TGTGCCAGCAGCTACCAAGACAGGACCCCAGGGAGCACCATATATTTT
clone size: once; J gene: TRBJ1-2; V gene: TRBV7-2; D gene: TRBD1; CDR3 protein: CASSRGQGATTDGYTF; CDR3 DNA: TGTGCCAGCAGCCGCGGACAGGGGGCGACTACAGATGGCTACACCTTC
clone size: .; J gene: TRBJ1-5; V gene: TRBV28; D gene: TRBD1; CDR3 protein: CASSPPDRGLSNQPQHF; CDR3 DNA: TGTGCCAGCAGTCCCCCGGACAGGGGGCTTAGCAATCAGCCCCAGCATTTT
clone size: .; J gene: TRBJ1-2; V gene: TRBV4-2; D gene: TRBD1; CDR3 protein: CASSQGWGDSYSNYGYTF; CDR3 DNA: TGTGCCAGCAGCCAAGGGTGGGGGGACAGCTATTCTAACTATGGCTACACCTTC
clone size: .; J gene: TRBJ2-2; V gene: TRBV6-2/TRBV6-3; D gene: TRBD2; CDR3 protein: CASSYGGRANTGELFF; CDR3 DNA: TGTGCCAGCAGTTACGGCGGGAGGGCGAATACCGGGGAGCTGTTTTTT
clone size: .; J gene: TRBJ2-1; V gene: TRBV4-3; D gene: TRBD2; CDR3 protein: CASSQDPTSAYVQFF; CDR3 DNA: TGCGCCAGCAGCCAAGATCCGACTAGCGCCTACGTGCAGTTCTTC
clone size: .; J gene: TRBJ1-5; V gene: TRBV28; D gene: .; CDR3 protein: CASSLSSTVAIRGHQPQHF; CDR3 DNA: TGTGCCAGCAGTTTATCCTCGACAGTGGCGATTCGTGGGCATCAGCCCCAGCATTTT
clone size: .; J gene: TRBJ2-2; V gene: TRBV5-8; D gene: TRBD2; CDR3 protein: CASSLGSGRNTGELFF; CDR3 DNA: TGTGCCAGCAGCTTGGGTAGCGGGAGGAACACCGGGGAGCTGTTTTTT
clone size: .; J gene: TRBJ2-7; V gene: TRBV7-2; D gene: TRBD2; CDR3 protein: CASSSPGLAAVGYEQYF; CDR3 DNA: TGTGCCAGCAGCTCTCCGGGACTAGCGGCCGTGGGCTACGAGCAGTACTTC
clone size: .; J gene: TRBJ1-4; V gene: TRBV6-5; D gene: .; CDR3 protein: CASRLQVATNEKLFF; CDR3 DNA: TGTGCCAGCAGGTTACAAGTTGCAACTAATGAAAAACTGTTTTTT
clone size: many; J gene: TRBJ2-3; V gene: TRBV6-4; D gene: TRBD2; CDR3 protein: CASSETSGRGDTQYF; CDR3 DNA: TGTGCCAGCAGTGAGACTAGCGGGAGAGGAGATACGCAGTATTTT
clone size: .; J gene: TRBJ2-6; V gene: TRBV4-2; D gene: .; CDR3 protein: CASSQGQDNSGANVLTF; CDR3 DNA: TGTGCCAGCAGCCAAGGACAAGACAACTCTGGGGCCAACGTCCTGACTTTC
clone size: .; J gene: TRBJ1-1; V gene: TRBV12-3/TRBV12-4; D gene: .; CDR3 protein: CASSQTNTEAFF; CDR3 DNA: TGTGCCAGCAGCCAAACTAACACTGAAGCTTTCTTT
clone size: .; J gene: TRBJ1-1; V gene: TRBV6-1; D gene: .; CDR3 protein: CASSEIWTMTEAFF; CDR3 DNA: TGTGCCAGCAGTGAAATTTGGACAATGACTGAAGCTTTCTTT
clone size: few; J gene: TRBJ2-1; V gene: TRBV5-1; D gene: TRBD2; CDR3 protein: CASSLVISGINEQFF; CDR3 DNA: TGCGCCAGCAGCTTGGTGATTAGCGGGATTAATGAGCAGTTCTTC
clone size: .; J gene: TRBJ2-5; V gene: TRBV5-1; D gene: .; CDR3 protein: CASSPGLKPEETQYF; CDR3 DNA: TGCGCCAGCAGCCCCGGACTCAAACCCGAAGAGACCCAGTACTTC
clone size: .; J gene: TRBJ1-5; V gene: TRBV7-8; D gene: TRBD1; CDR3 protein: CASSGRTGVGNQPQHF; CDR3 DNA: TGTGCCAGCAGCGGGAGAACAGGGGTTGGCAATCAGCCCCAGCATTTT
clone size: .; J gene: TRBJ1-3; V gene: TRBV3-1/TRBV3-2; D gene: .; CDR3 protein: CASSQEPGGRFGNTIYF; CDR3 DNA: TGTGCCAGCAGCCAAGAACCAGGCGGGAGATTTGGAAACACCATATATTTT
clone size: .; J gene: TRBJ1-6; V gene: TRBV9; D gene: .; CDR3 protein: CASSADSRGGSPLHF; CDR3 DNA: TGTGCCAGCAGCGCCGACAGCCGGGGGGGTTCACCCCTCCACTTT
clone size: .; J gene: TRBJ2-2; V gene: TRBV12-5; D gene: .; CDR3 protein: CASEAAGELFF; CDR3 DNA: TGTGCTAGTGAAGCGGCCGGGGAGCTGTTTTTT